This T cell receptor (beta chain) was identified in a study of early T cells in non-severe SARS-CoV-2 infection. Each cDNA molecule carried a unique molecular identifier. MiXCR, run by TCRdb on the 5' RACE reads, gives a single entry per CDR3 protein. This sample carries 20,000 to 25,000 distinct CDR3 sequences, approximately 5% of them seen once, and the ten largest clones take under 10%. In its sample, this clonotype ranks as medium-sized. The CDR3 extends over 14 amino acids. Looked up from germline, CDR1 is MNHEY and CDR2 is SVGAGI. V lost 2 bases to trimming and J lost 6 bases, with 10 bases between them.

Sequenced input: whole blood. This chain links TRBV6-5 with TRBJ2-2, with D perhaps TRBD2 (5 bases). The sequence was collected from an adult who was a healthcare worker with PCR-confirmed SARS-CoV-2 infection or an uninfected control (not recorded which). CDR3 coding DNA: TGTGCCAGCAGTTACGTAAAGGGAGCCGGGGAGCTGTTTTTT. The encoded protein is CASSYVKGAGELFF.